This record covers a single T cell receptor beta chain. What it binds is not known. The data are from a study of CD8 T cells in Susac syndrome. Overall study context: Patients with Susac syndrome who were sequenced included more than 5 with active disease and eight in remission.

V was trimmed by 7 bases and J by 6 bases, leaving 16 bases between them. The CDR3 runs to 13 residues. CDR1 SGDLS and CDR2 YYNGEE come from the germline V gene. An input of roughly 0.45 to 1 ug of RNA was subjected to reverse transcription using random hexamers. TCRdb used MiXCR to reprocess the immunoSEQ multiplex PCR reads, holding one entry per CDR3 protein. The data contain about 84,000 distinct CDR3 sequences, 90% to 97% of them singletons. Sequencing targeted TCR beta in blood CD8+ and CD4+ T cells. The diagnostic criteria were recently defined, and patients with Susac syndrome met them for definite or probable disease. Study-level points and caveats: Across the total CD8+ repertoires, around 15 Susac-specific public clones were detected, and across the CD8+ TEMRA repertoires, several such clones were detected.

The V call is TRBV9, the J call TRBJ1-2, with D unresolved. The sequenced material came from CD8+ T cells from PBMCs. This clonotype was obtained from a human donor with Susac syndrome. The CDR3 sequence is CASAGGRPDGYTF. The CDR3 nucleotides are TGTGCCAGCGCCGGTGGACGGCCGGATGGCTACACCTTC.